The 24 T cell receptor beta chains in this list originate from one sample, sequenced in a study of CD8 T cells in ankylosing spondylitis. Findings and caveats of the study: Ankylosing spondylitis blood appeared to carry a characteristic TCR beta motif of several highly homologous variants.

Via MiXCR, TCRdb re-called the 5' RACE reads, giving one row per CDR3 protein. The sample shows 470,000 or so distinct CDR3 sequences, roughly 26% of them seen only once. These receptors are not linked to any known antigen. Sequencing was carried out using blood, either unsorted or a sorted T cell fraction (not recorded which). The receptors were gathered from a male donor with ankylosing spondylitis.

The V gene is TRBV20-1, the J gene TRBJ2-5; D is uncertain. CDR1 DFQATT and CDR2 SNEGSKA come from the germline V gene (reference sequence). The CDR3 loop spans 13 amino acids. Trimming left V 0 bases short and J 7 bases short, with 12 bases between. DNA for the CDR3: TGCAGTGCTAGAGATTGGAGCCAACGGACCCAGTACTTC. This gives the protein CSARDWSQRTQYF.

This clonotype has ten or more counts. This chain connects TRBV7-2 to TRBJ2-6; D uncertain. CDR1 is SGHTA and CDR2 is FQGNSA in the germline V gene. Trimming removed 2 bases at V and 2 bases at J, with 4 bases between. The CDR3 contains 14 residues. In DNA, the CDR3 is TGTGCCAGCAGCTTAAACCCTGGGGCCAACGTCCTGACTTTC. Translated: CASSLNPGANVLTF.

The chain combines TRBV12-3 or TRBV12-4 with TRBJ1-4, with D unclear. The CDR3 totals 13 residues. Trimming pared 8 bases from V and 8 bases from J, leaving 15 bases between. CDR3 sequence reads: CASAWGLGEKLFF. The CDR3 DNA follows: TGTGCCAGCGCGTGGGGATTAGGGGAAAAACTGTTTTTT.

The chain employs TRBV20-1 and TRBJ2-1; no clear D. The CDR3 has 17 amino acids. V was pared by 0 bases and J by 1 base, with 16 bases between. Germline CDR1 DFQATT, CDR2 SNEGSKA (reference sequence). CDR3 sequence: CSARDQVAGSSYNEQFF. The CDR3 bases are TGCAGTGCTAGAGATCAGGTAGCAGGATCGTCCTACAATGAGCAGTTCTTC.

The chain joins TRBV19 to TRBJ1-6; 10 positions match TRBD1. This CDR3 is 15 amino acids long. J gave up 10 bases and V 5 bases, and 8 bases lay outside the gene matches. Germline V lookup: CDR1 LNHDA, CDR2 SQIVND (reference sequence). DNA of the CDR3: TGTGCCAGTAGTGTGGAGACAGGGGGCTACTCACCCCTCCACTTT. Translating gives CASSVETGGYSPLHF.

This clonotype was counted between two and nine times. This chain uses TRBV20-1 with TRBJ2-5, with D hard to call. The germline gives CDR1 DFQATT, CDR2 SNEGSKA (reference sequence). The CDR3 sequence is 15 residues long. Trimming removed 0 bases from V and 2 bases from J, with 13 bases in between. CDR3 protein: CSARDGVGPQETQYF. As DNA, the CDR3 is TGCAGTGCTAGAGATGGGGTCGGTCCGCAAGAGACCCAGTACTTC.

This clonotype has only one observation. The chain combines TRBV20-1 with TRBJ2-2; TRBD2 aligns across 7 bases. Unmatched junction bases numbered 4, after V lost 5 bases and J lost 1 base. CDR3 length: 14 amino acids. Germline V CDR1 and CDR2: DFQATT, SNEGSKA (reference sequence). CDR3 nucleotides: TGCAGTGCTCCGAGGGAGGGGAACACCGGGGAGCTGTTTTTT. Translating gives CSAPREGNTGELFF.

This chain connects TRBV9 to TRBJ2-3, with 15 bases lining up with TRBD2. CDR3 length: 16 residues. Germline V gene lookup returns CDR1 SGDLS and CDR2 YYNGEE. V lost 3 bases to trimming and J lost 4 bases; unmatched junction nucleotides: 3. CDR3 amino acids: CASSAGLAGGSDTQYF. DNA of the CDR3: TGTGCCAGCAGCGCGGGACTAGCGGGAGGCTCAGATACGCAGTATTTT.

The rearrangement joins TRBV18 to TRBJ2-7; TRBD1 aligns across 8 bases. After removal of 3 bases from V and 5 bases from J, the junction contained 9 bases not matched to a gene. This CDR3 contains 15 residues. Per the germline V gene, CDR1 is KGHSH and CDR2 is LQKENI. CDR3 nucleotides: TGTGCCAGCTCACCCGGACAGGGTCCTAACAACGAGCAGTACGTC. Its protein product is CASSPGQGPNNEQYV.

The sample holds a few counts of this clonotype. The J gene is TRBJ2-1, the V gene TRBV15; D gene ambiguous. Germline-derived CDR1 and CDR2 are LNHNV and YYDKDF (reference sequence). V lost 0 bases, J lost 12 bases, and 12 bases lay in between. The CDR3 is 13 residues long. CDR3: CATSREWGGGQFF. DNA for the CDR3: TGTGCCACCAGCAGAGAGTGGGGTGGTGGGCAGTTCTTC. The complete variable domain, with remaining parts taken from reference TRBV15 and TRBJ2-1, reads DAMVIQNPRYQVTQFGKPVTLSCSQTLNHNVMYWYQQKSSQAPKLLFHYYDKDFNNEADTPDNFQSRRPNTSFCFLDIRSPGLGDTAMYLCATSREWGGGQFFGPGTRLTVL.

This clonotype appeared once. CDR3 residues: CASSQDPSGLNNEQFF. CDR3 nucleotide sequence: TGCGCCAGCAGCCAAGACCCCAGCGGTCTAAACAATGAGCAGTTCTTC. The chain joins TRBV4-1 to TRBJ2-1; possible D gene TRBD2, 5 bases. Germline V gene lookup returns CDR1 MGHRA and CDR2 YSYEKL. Trimming took off 0 bases at V and 5 bases at J, with 14 bases between the two ends. The CDR3 sequence is 16 residues long.

The chain couples TRBV7-8 to TRBJ2-5; D may be TRBD2 (6 bases). Deletions cut 4 bases from V and 2 bases from J, with 14 bases between. Germline CDR1 reads SGHVS; CDR2 reads FQNEAQ. This CDR3 has 15 residues. This CDR3 is CASSYGSSEQETQYF. The CDR3 DNA sequence: TGTGCCAGCAGCTACGGGTCTAGCGAACAAGAGACCCAGTACTTC.

The rearrangement links TRBV29-1 to TRBJ1-1; D call uncertain. CDR1 and CDR2 (germline): SQVTM, ANQGSEA. Trimming shortened V by 7 bases and J by 5 bases, and 11 bases separated the two germline ends. This CDR3 region has 11 residues. The CDR3 DNA reads as TGCAGCGGTCGTGGGTTAACTGAAGCTTTCTTT. This gives the protein CSGRGLTEAFF.

In this sample, this clonotype turned up a few times. The chain couples TRBV7-2 to TRBJ2-7; D may match TRBD1 or TRBD2 (6 bases each). CDR3 length: 14 residues. V was pared by 5 bases and J by 0 bases, with 11 bases between. Germline CDR1 is SGHTA and CDR2 is FQGNSA. DNA for the CDR3: TGTGCCAGCAGCCTTGGGGGGCTCTCCTACGAGCAGTACGTC. Translating it yields CASSLGGLSYEQYV.

This chain joins TRBV25-1 and TRBJ2-5; D tentatively fits TRBD1 or TRBD2 (7 bases each). V was trimmed by 8 bases and J by 5 bases, leaving 21 bases between them. The CDR3 has 15 amino acids. CDR1 and CDR2 from the germline V gene are MGHDK and SYGVNS. CDR3 region: CASGGKGAGVETQYF. The DNA for the CDR3 is TGTGCCAGCGGGGGCAAGGGGGCGGGGGTTGAGACCCAGTACTTC. The full variable domain, rest sourced from reference TRBV25-1 and TRBJ2-5, is EADIYQTPRYLVIGTGKKITLECSQTMGHDKMYWYQQDPGMELHLIHYSYGVNSTEKGDLSSESTVSRIRTEHFPLTLESARPSHTSQYLCASGGKGAGVETQYFGPGTRLLVL.

The gene calls are TRBV7-8 and TRBJ2-1; D is perhaps TRBD1 or TRBD2 (5 bases each). The germline CDR1 and CDR2 sequences are SGHVS and FQNEAQ. The CDR3 has 14 amino acids. Trimming took off 5 bases at V and 9 bases at J, with 17 bases between the two ends. The CDR3 reads CASSEGTEASEQFF. The CDR3, as DNA: TGTGCCAGCAGCGAAGGGACGGAGGCGAGTGAGCAGTTCTTC.

The chain uses TRBV2 and TRBJ2-1; D call uncertain. V was trimmed by 7 bases and J by 4 bases, leaving 11 bases between them. CDR3 size: 13 residues. CDR1 and CDR2 (germline): SNHLY, FYNNEI. In DNA form, the CDR3 reads TGTGCCAGCATTCACCGGGTGTACAATGAGCAGTTCTTC. Its translation is CASIHRVYNEQFF.

The chain joins TRBV6-5 to TRBJ2-7; TRBD2 matches 10 bases. The CDR3 contains 15 residues. From germline, CDR1 is MNHEY and CDR2 SVGAGI. V trimming: 4 bases; J trimming: 5 bases; junction bases outside the gene matches: 8. CDR3 protein: CASSSRGLARDEQYF. CDR3 DNA sequence: TGTGCCAGCAGTTCCCGGGGACTAGCGAGGGACGAGCAGTACTTC.

The V gene is TRBV10-2, the J gene TRBJ2-1; 15 bases match TRBD2. CDR1 is WSHSY, CDR2 SAAADI, per germline. The CDR3 loop spans 19 amino acids. With V trimmed by 6 bases and J by 6 bases, 15 bases remained unmatched. CDR3 coding DNA: TGCGCCAGCAGCTGGATCCGGGGACTAGCGGGAGGAAGGGGCAATGAGCAGTTCTTC. Translating it yields CASSWIRGLAGGRGNEQFF.

This clonotype showed up many times. CDR3 bases: TGTGCCAGCAGTCGCGGTCTGAACACTGAAGCTTTCTTT. Residues: CASSRGLNTEAFF. The chain recombines TRBV12-3 or TRBV12-4 with TRBJ1-1; D is uncertain. The CDR3 is 13 residues long. Trimming removed 5 bases from V and 0 bases from J, with 7 bases in between.

The chain is built from TRBV7-9 and TRBJ1-1, with D tentatively TRBD1 (6 bases). CDR1 is SEHNR, CDR2 FQNEAQ, per germline (reference sequence). V was trimmed by 5 bases and J by 3 bases, leaving 13 bases between them. The CDR3 contains 14 residues. The chain's CDR3 is CASSTQGFDTEAFF. For the CDR3, the DNA is TGTGCCAGCAGCACACAGGGATTTGACACTGAAGCTTTCTTT.

This clonotype has just a few counts. The chain uses TRBV20-1 and TRBJ1-4; D gene unclear. The CDR3 spans 17 residues. The germline CDR1 and CDR2 sequences are DFQATT and SNEGSKA (reference sequence). Trimming pared 2 bases from V and 0 bases from J, leaving 16 bases between. This CDR3 reads CSARMPGDLATNEKLFF. The CDR3 DNA reads TGCAGTGCTAGAATGCCCGGGGATCTTGCAACTAATGAAAAACTGTTTTTT.

This chain uses TRBV12-3 or TRBV12-4 with TRBJ2-1; a possible D gene is TRBD2 (6 bases). The V end was cut by 5 bases, the J end by 8 bases, with 13 bases between. The CDR3 is 13 residues long. The CDR3 sequence is CASSPRDFHEQFF. The CDR3 region has the DNA TGTGCCAGCAGTCCTAGGGACTTCCATGAGCAGTTCTTC.

This CDR3 is CASSPSVGGPDTQYF. The DNA for the CDR3 is TGTGCCAGCAGCCCCTCTGTTGGGGGCCCAGATACGCAGTATTTT. The V call is TRBV4-2, the J call TRBJ2-3; possibly TRBD1 for D (6 bases). CDR1 is LGHNA, CDR2 YNFKEQ, per germline. The ends were cut back, 4 bases at V and 4 bases at J, with 15 bases in the middle. This CDR3 comprises 15 residues.